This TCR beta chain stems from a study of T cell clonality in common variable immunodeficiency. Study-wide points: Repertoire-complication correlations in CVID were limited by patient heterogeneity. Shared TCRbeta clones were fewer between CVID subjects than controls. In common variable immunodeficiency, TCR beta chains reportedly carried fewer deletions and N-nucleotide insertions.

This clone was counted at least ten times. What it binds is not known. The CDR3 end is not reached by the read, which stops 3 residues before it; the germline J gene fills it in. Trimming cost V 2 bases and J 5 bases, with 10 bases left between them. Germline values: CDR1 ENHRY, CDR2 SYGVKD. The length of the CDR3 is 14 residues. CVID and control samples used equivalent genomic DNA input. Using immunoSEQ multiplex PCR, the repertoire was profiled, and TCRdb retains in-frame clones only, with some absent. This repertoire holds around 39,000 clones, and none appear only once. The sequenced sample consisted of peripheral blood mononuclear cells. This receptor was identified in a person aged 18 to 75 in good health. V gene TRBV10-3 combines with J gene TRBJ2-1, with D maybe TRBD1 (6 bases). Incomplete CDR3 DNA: TGTGCCATCAGTGAGAGACAGGACGACAATGAG. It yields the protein CAISERQDDNE. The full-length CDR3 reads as CAISERQDDNEQFF.